This TCR beta chain was retrieved from a study of blood T cell repertoires in COVID-19. Across the whole study: T cells, B-cell-depleted T cells, or PBMCs provided the cDNA or gDNA that served as material.

The assay was immunoSEQ multiplex PCR, and TCRdb's table has in-frame clones only and misses some. The sample lists 200,000 to 250,000 clones, about 90% occurring once. Germline CDR1 SGHRS, CDR2 YFSETQ. The ends lost 7 bases at V and 1 base at J; junction bases unmatched: 7. This CDR3 contains 14 residues. The rearrangement links TRBV5-1 to TRBJ2-7, with 8 bases fitting TRBD2. This TCR came from a woman under 30 who had recovered from COVID-19. Sequencing was done on a sample of peripheral blood. The CDR3 coding sequence is TGCGCCAGCTCCACTAGCGGAATATCCTACGAGCAGTACTTC. Translation gives CASSTSGISYEQYF.